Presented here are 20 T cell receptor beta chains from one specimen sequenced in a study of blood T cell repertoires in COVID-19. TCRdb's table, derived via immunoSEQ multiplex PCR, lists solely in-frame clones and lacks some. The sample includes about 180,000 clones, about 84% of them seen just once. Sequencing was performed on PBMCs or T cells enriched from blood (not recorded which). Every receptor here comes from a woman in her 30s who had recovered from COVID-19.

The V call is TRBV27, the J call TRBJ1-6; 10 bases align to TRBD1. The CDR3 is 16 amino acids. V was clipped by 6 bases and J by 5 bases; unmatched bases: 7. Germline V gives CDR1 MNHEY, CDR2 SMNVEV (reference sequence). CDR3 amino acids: CASRKMGQGNNSPLHF. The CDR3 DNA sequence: TGTGCCAGCAGGAAGATGGGACAGGGGAATAATTCACCCCTCCACTTT.

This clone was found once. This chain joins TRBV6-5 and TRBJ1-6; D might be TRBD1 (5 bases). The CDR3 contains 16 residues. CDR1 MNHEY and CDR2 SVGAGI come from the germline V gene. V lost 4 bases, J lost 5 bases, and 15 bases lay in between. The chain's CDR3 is CASSLAGNSHNSPLHF. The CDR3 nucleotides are TGTGCCAGCAGTTTAGCAGGGAATTCACATAATTCACCCCTCCACTTT.

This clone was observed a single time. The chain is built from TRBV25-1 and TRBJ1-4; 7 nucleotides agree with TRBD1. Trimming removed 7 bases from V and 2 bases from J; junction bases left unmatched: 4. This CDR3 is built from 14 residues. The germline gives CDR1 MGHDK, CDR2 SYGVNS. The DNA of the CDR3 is TGTGCCAGCACCGAGGGGGCTACTAATGAAAAACTGTTTTTT. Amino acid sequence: CASTEGATNEKLFF.

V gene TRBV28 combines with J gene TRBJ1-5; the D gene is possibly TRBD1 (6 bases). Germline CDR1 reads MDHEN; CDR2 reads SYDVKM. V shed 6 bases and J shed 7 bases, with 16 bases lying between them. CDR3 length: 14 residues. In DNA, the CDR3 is TGTGCCAGCAGCCCAAGTCCAGGGGACCAGCCCCAGCATTTT. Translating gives CASSPSPGDQPQHF.

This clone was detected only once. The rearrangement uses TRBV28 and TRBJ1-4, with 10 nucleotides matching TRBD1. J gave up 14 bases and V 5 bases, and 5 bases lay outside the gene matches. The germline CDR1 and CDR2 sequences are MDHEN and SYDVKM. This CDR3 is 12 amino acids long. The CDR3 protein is CASSQGQGMLFF. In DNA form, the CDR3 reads TGTGCCAGCAGTCAGGGACAGGGGATGCTGTTTTTT.

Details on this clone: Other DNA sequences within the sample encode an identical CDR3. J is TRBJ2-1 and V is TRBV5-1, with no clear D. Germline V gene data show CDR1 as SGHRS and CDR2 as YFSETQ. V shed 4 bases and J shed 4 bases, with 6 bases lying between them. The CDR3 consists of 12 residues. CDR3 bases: TGCGCCAGCAGCCCACTATACAATGAGCAGTTCTTC. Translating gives CASSPLYNEQFF.

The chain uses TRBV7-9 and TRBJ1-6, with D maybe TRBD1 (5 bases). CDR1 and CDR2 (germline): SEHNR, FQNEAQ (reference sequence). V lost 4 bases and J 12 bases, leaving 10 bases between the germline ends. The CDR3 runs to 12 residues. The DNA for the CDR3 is TGTGCCAGCAGCTCCCCACAGGTACCCCTCCACTTT. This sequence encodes CASSSPQVPLHF.

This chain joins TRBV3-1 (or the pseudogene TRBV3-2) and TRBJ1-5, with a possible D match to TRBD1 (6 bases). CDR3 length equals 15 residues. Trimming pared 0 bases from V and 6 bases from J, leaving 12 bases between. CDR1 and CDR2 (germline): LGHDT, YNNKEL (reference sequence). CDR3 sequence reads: CASSQDRGGTQPQHF. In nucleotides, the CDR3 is TGTGCCAGCAGCCAAGATAGGGGGGGGACTCAGCCCCAGCATTTT.

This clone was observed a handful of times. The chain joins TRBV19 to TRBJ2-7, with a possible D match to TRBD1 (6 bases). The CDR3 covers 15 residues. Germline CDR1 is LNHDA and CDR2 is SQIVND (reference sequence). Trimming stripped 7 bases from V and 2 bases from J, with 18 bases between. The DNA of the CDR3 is TGTGCCAGTACTCCGGCCGGCGCAGGGGCCTACGAGCAGTACTTC. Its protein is CASTPAGAGAYEQYF.

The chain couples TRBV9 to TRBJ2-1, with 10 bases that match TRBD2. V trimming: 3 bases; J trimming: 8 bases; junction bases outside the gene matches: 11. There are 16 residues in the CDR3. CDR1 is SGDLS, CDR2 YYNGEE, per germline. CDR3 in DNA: TGTGCCAGCAGCGGTGCAGCGGGAGGGCCTGAATATGAGCAGTTCTTC. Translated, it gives CASSGAAGGPEYEQFF. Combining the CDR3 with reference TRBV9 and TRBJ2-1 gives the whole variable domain DSGVTQTPKHLITATGQRVTLRCSPRSGDLSVYWYQQSLDQGLQFLIQYYNGEERAKGNILERFSAQQFPDLHSELNLSSLELGDSALYFCASSGAAGGPEYEQFFGPGTRLTVL.

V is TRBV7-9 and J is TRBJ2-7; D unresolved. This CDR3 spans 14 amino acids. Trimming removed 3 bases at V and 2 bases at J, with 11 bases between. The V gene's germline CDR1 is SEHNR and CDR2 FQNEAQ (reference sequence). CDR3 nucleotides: TGTGCCAGCAGCTTGGAGCGTCTACCCTACGAGCAGTACTTC. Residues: CASSLERLPYEQYF. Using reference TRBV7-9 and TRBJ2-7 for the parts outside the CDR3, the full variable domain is DTGVSQNPRHKITKRGQNVTFRCDPISEHNRLYWYRQTLGQGPEFLTYFQNEAQLEKSRLLSDRFSAERPKGSFSTLEIQRTEQGDSAMYLCASSLERLPYEQYFGPGTRLTVT.

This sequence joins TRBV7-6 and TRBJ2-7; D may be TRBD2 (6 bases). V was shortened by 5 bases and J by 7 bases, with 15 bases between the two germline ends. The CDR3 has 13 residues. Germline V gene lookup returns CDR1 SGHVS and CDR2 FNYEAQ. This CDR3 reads CASSESGQREQYF. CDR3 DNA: TGTGCCAGCAGCGAAAGCGGGCAGCGGGAGCAGTACTTC.

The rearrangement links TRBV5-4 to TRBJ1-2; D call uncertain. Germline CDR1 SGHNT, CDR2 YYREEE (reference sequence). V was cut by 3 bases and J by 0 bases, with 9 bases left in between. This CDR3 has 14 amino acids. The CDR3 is CASSSSGTNYGYTF. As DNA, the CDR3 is TGTGCCAGCAGCTCGTCCGGGACTAACTATGGCTACACCTTC.

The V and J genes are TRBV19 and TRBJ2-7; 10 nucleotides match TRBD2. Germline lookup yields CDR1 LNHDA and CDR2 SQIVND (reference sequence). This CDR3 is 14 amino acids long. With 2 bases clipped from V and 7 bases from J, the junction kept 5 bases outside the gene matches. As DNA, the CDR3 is TGTGCCAGTAGTATACTAGCGGGGGAAGGGGAGCAGTACTTC. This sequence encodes CASSILAGEGEQYF.

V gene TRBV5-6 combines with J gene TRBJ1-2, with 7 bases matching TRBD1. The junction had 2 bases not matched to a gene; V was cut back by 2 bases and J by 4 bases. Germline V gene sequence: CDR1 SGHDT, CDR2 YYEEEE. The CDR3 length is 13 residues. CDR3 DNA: TGTGCCAGCAGCTTCCAGGGGGGCTATGGCTACACCTTC. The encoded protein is CASSFQGGYGYTF.

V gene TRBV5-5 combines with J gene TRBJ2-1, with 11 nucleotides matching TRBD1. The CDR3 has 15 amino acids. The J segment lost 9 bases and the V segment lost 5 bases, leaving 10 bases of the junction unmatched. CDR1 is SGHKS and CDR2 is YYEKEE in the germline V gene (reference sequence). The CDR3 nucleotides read TGTGCCAGCAGTTACGGACAGGGGGCGTCAGGTGAGCAGTTCTTC. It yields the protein CASSYGQGASGEQFF.

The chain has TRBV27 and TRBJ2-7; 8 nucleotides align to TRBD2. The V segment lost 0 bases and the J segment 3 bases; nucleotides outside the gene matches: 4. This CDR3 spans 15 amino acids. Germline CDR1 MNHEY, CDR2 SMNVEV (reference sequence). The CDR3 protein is CASSLSASGSYEQYF. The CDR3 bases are TGTGCCAGCAGTTTATCCGCGAGCGGGAGCTACGAGCAGTACTTC.

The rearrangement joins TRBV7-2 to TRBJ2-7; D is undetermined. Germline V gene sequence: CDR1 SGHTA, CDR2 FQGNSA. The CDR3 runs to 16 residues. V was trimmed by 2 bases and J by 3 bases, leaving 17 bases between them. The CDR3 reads CASSLSTSVLGYEQYF. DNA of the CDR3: TGTGCCAGCAGCTTAAGCACGAGTGTTCTTGGCTACGAGCAGTACTTC.

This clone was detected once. The CDR3 loop is CASIQQVPSTDTQYF. As DNA, the CDR3 is TGTGCCAGCATCCAACAGGTACCTAGCACAGATACGCAGTATTTT. The chain recombines TRBV6-5 with TRBJ2-3; D perhaps matches TRBD1 (5 bases). CDR1 is MNHEY and CDR2 is SVGAGI in the germline V gene. This CDR3 is built from 15 residues. The V and J ends lost 7 bases and 0 bases respectively, with 14 bases between them.

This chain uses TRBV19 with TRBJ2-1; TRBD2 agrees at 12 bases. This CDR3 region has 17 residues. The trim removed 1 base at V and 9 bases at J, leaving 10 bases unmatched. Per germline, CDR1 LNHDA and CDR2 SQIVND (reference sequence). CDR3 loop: CASSIAGRLAGAFEQFF. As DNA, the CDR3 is TGTGCCAGTAGTATAGCCGGGCGACTAGCGGGAGCTTTTGAGCAGTTCTTC.